This TCR beta chain emerged from a study of blood T cells in healthy people across ages. V was pared by 6 bases and J by 13 bases, with 8 bases of the junction left unmatched. Looked up from germline, CDR1 is MNHEY and CDR2 is SVGAGI. The CDR3 consists of 11 residues. The second PCR ran roughly 6 to 11 cycles with a sample-barcoded 5' primer and J-beta primers. A template-switch adaptor that had 12 random nucleotides put a tag on each cDNA molecule. Sequencing of every sample gave 3 million or more CDR3-containing paired-end reads. Each CDR3 protein is one row after TCRdb ran MiXCR on the 5' RACE reads. The data hold 1.4 million or so distinct CDR3 sequences, with roughly 43% observed a single time.

Specimen: blood. The clonotype was recovered from a woman under 30 in good health. V usage is TRBV6-5 and J usage is TRBJ1-1; 7 bases match TRBD1. The CDR3 loop is CASRNRGGDFF. DNA of the CDR3: TGTGCCAGCAGAAACAGGGGAGGTGATTTCTTT.